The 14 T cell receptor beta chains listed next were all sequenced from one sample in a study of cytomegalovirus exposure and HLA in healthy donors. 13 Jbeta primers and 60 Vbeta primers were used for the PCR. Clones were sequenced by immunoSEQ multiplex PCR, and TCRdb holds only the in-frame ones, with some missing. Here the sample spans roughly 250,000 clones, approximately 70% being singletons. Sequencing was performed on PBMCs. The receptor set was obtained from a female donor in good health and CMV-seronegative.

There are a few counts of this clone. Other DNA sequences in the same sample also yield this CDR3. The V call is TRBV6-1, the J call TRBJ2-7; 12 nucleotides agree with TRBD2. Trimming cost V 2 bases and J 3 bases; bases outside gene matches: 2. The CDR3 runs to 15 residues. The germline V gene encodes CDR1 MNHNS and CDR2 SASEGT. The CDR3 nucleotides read TGTGCCAGCAGTGAAAAGACTAGCGGGAGCTACGAGCAGTACTTC. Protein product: CASSEKTSGSYEQYF.

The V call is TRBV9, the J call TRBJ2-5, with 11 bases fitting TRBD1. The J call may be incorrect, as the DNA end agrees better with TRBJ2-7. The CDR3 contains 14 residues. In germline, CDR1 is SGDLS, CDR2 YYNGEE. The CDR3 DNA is TGTGCCAGCAGCGCCGGGACAGGGGGATACGAGCAGTACTTC. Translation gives CASSAGTGGYEQYF.

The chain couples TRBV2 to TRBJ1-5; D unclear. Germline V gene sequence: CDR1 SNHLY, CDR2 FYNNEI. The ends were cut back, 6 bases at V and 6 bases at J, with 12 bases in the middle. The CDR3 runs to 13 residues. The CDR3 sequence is CASSERGFQPQHF. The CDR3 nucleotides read TGTGCCAGCAGCGAGAGAGGATTTCAGCCCCAGCATTTT.

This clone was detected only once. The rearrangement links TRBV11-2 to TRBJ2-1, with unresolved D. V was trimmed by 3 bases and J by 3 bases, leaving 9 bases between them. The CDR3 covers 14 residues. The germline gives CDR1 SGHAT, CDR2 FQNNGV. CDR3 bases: TGTGCCAGCAGCTTGGAGACGTACTACAATGAGCAGTTCTTC. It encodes CASSLETYYNEQFF.

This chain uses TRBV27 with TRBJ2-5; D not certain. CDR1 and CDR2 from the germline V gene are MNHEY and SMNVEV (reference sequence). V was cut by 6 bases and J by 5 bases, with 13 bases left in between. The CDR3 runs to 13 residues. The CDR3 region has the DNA TGTGCCAGCAGAAGATTCAAAGAGGAGACCCAGTACTTC. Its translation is CASRRFKEETQYF.

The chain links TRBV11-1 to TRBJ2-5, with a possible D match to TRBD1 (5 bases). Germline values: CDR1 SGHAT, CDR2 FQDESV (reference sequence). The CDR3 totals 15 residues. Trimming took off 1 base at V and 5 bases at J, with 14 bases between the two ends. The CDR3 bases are TGTGCCAGCAGCTTAGGGGGCAGCCGCCGGGAGACCCAGTACTTC. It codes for CASSLGGSRRETQYF.

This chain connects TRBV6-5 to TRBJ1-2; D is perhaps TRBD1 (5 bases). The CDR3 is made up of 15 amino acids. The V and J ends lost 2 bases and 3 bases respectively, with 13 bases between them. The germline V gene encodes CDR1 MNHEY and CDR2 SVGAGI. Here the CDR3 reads CASSYGASPDYGYTF. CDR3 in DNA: TGTGCCAGCAGTTACGGGGCAAGCCCGGACTATGGCTACACCTTC.

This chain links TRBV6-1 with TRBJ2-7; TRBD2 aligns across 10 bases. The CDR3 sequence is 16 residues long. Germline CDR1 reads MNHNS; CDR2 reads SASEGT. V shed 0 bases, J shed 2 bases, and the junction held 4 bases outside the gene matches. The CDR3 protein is CASSEATSGRAYEQYF. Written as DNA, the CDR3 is TGTGCCAGCAGTGAAGCGACAAGCGGGAGGGCCTACGAGCAGTACTTC.

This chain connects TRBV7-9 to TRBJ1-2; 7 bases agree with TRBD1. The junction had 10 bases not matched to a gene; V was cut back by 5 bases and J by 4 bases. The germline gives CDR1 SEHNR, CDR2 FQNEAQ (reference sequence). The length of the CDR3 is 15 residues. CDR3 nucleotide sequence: TGTGCCAGCAGCCCACGAGGTGAGGGGGCCTATGGCTACACCTTC. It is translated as CASSPRGEGAYGYTF.

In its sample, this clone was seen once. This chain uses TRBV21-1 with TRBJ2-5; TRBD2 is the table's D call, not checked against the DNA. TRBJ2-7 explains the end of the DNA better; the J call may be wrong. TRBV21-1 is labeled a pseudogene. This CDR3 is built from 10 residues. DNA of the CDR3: TGTGCCAGCACATCAAACGAGCAGTACTTC. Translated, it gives CASTSNEQYF.

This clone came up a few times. CDR3 region: CASSILAGAGRNEQFF. The CDR3 DNA is TGTGCCAGTAGTATTCTAGCGGGAGCAGGGAGGAATGAGCAGTTCTTC. The chain couples TRBV19 to TRBJ2-1, with TRBD2 identical over 10 bases. The germline CDR1 and CDR2 sequences are LNHDA and SQIVND (reference sequence). This CDR3 is 16 amino acids long. After removal of 3 bases from V and 7 bases from J, the junction contained 9 bases not matched to a gene.

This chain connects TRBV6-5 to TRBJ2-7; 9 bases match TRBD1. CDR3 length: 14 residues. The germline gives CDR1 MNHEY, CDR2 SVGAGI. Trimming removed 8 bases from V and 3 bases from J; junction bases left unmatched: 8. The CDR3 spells CASAPGQGIYEQYF. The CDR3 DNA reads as TGTGCCAGCGCCCCGGGACAGGGAATCTACGAGCAGTACTTC.

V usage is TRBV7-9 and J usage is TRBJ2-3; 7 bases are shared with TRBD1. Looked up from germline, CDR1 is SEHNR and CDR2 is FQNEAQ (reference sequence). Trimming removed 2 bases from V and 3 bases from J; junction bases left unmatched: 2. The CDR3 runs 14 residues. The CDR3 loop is CASSLHRGTDTQYF. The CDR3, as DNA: TGTGCCAGCAGCTTACACAGGGGTACAGATACGCAGTATTTT.

DNA for the CDR3: TGTGCCAGTAGTGTAACGGGACAGAGGAACACTGAAGCTTTCTTT. It specifies CASSVTGQRNTEAFF. The rearrangement uses TRBV19 and TRBJ1-1; 7 bases map to TRBD1. The CDR3 totals 15 residues. Germline CDR1 reads LNHDA; CDR2 reads SQIVND (reference sequence). The ends lost 5 bases at V and 1 base at J; junction bases unmatched: 7.